The 10 T cell receptor beta chains listed next were all sequenced from one sample in a study of T-cell memory formation after mild COVID-19. In TCRdb, the 5' RACE reads were re-called with MiXCR into one record per CDR3 protein. The table records fewer than 350,000 distinct CDR3 sequences, 18% of them present only once. The sequenced sample was PBMCs or a T cell subset sorted from them (not recorded which). The receptors shown here come from a man between 18 and 29 years old who had mild COVID-19 (a few samples of this study predate the infection). Cell type and time point are not known.

This clonotype was detected ten times or more. V is TRBV2 and J is TRBJ2-3; weak D call: TRBD1 (5 bases). V was cut by 5 bases and J by 0 bases, with 6 bases left in between. Germline loops: CDR1 SNHLY, CDR2 FYNNEI. The CDR3 has 13 amino acids. In nucleotides, the CDR3 is TGTGCCAGCAGTCGACAGAGCACAGATACGCAGTATTTT. This codes for CASSRQSTDTQYF.

The chain employs TRBV29-1 and TRBJ2-3; 7 bases align to TRBD1. The V segment lost 3 bases and the J segment 5 bases; nucleotides outside the gene matches: 2. The CDR3 covers 12 residues. Germline V gene sequence: CDR1 SQVTM, CDR2 ANQGSEA. CDR3 region: CSVEDRRDTQYF. The CDR3 nucleotides are TGCAGCGTTGAGGACAGGAGAGATACGCAGTATTTT.

The chain combines TRBV9 with TRBJ2-7; 7 positions match TRBD1. The V gene end was trimmed by 5 bases and the J gene end by 3 bases; junction bases not matched to a gene: 5. The germline gives CDR1 SGDLS, CDR2 YYNGEE. The CDR3 is 13 amino acids. The CDR3 reads CASSIWDSYEQYV. CDR3 sequence (DNA): TGTGCCAGCAGTATATGGGACAGCTACGAGCAGTACGTC.

This clonotype has only a few counts. The chain joins TRBV6-2 or TRBV6-3 to TRBJ1-1; 9 nucleotides match TRBD1. The CDR3 is 13 amino acids. CDR1 and CDR2 from the germline V gene are MNHEY and SVGEGT. J lost 8 bases, V lost 0 bases, and 1 base had no gene match. Here the CDR3 DNA reads TGTGCCAGCAGTTACTCGGGACAGGGCGAAGCTTTCTTT. Translating gives CASSYSGQGEAFF.

This clonotype came up many times. V usage is TRBV7-9 and J usage is TRBJ2-6; no definite D call. The CDR3 runs 15 residues. Germline CDR1 and CDR2: SEHNR and FQNEAQ (reference sequence). V was pared by 5 bases and J by 0 bases, with 8 bases between. The CDR3 is CASSLHSSGANVLTF. The CDR3 bases are TGTGCCAGCAGCCTCCACAGCTCTGGGGCCAACGTCCTGACTTTC.

This clonotype occurred many times. The gene calls are TRBV7-9 and TRBJ2-3; D ambiguous. V was pared by 2 bases and J by 1 base, with 4 bases between. Germline V lookup: CDR1 SEHNR, CDR2 FQNEAQ (reference sequence). The CDR3 runs 13 residues. CDR3 DNA sequence: TGTGCCAGCAGCTTATTGCGCACAGATACGCAGTATTTT. Its protein product is CASSLLRTDTQYF.

Ten or more counts support this clonotype. The chain carries TRBV20-1 and TRBJ2-4, with D hard to call. The CDR3 length is 14 residues. V lost 6 bases, J lost 0 bases, and 12 bases lay in between. In germline, CDR1 is DFQATT, CDR2 SNEGSKA (reference sequence). The CDR3, as DNA: TGCAGTGCGATGACTGGTCTAGCCAAAAACATTCAGTACTTC. It translates to CSAMTGLAKNIQYF.

The chain links TRBV20-1 to TRBJ2-7, with D possibly called TRBD1 or TRBD2 (5 bases each). The ends were cut back, 5 bases at V and 4 bases at J, with 15 bases in the middle. This CDR3 region has 13 residues. Germline V gene lookup returns CDR1 DFQATT and CDR2 SNEGSKA (reference sequence). The CDR3 spells CSARDGGMYEQYF. CDR3 nucleotide sequence: TGCAGTGCTCGGGACGGAGGAATGTACGAGCAGTACTTC.

This clonotype was seen only a few times. The gene calls are TRBV9 and TRBJ1-1; D possibly corresponds to TRBD1 (6 bases). The length of the CDR3 is 14 residues. Germline CDR1 reads SGDLS; CDR2 reads YYNGEE. V gave up 0 bases and J gave up 5 bases, with 11 bases separating them. The CDR3 nucleotides read TGTGCCAGCAGCGTAGCAACAGGGATGACTGAAGCTTTCTTT. It yields the protein CASSVATGMTEAFF.

Only a few counts were recorded for this clonotype. The rearrangement uses TRBV18 and TRBJ1-6; possible D gene TRBD1, 6 bases. The CDR3 has 14 amino acids. Per germline, CDR1 KGHSH and CDR2 LQKENI. Between the trimmed V and J ends, which lost 8 bases and 4 bases, there was a span of 12 bases. The CDR3 DNA sequence: TGTGCCAGCAACTCCGGACAGTATAATTCACCCCTCCACTTT. Its protein is CASNSGQYNSPLHF.